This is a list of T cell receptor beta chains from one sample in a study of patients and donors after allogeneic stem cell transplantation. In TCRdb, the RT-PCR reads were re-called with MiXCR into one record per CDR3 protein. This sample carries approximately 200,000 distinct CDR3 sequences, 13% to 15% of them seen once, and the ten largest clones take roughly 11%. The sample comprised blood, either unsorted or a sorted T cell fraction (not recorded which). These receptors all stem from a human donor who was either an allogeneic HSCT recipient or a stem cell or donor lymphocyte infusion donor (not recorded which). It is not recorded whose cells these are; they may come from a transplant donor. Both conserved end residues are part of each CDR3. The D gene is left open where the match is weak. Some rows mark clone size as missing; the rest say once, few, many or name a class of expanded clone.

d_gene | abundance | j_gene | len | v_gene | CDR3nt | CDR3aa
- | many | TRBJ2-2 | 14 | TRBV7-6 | TGTGCCAGCAGTAAGGACGGGAACACCGGGGAGCTGTTTTTT | CASSKDGNTGELFF
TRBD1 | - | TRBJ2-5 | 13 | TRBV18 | TGTGCCAGCTCACCGGACAGGAAAGAGACCCAGTACTTC | CASSPDRKETQYF
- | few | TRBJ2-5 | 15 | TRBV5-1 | TGCGCCAGCAGCTTGTATCTACAATCTCAAGAGACCCAGTACTTC | CASSLYLQSQETQYF
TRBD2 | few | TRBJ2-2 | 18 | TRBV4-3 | TGCGCCAGCAGCCAAGAACCCAGCGGGGGGGCACACACCGGGGAGCTGTTTTTT | CASSQEPSGGAHTGELFF
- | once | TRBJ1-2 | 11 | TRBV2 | TGTGCCAGCAGTGGACGGTATGGCTACACCTTC | CASSGRYGYTF
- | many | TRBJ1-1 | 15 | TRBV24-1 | TGTGCCACCAGTGATTCCGGGTCCAAGAACACTGAAGCTTTCTTT | CATSDSGSKNTEAFF
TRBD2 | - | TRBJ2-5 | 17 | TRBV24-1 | TGTGCCACCAGTGATCCCGGACTAGCGGGAGCAAGGGAGACCCAGTACTTC | CATSDPGLAGARETQYF
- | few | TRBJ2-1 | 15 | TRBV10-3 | TGTGCCATCAGACCGGACTACCCTTTCTACAATGAGCAGTTCTTC | CAIRPDYPFYNEQFF
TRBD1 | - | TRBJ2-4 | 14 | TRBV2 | TGTGCCAGCAGCATGGGACAGGGCAAAAACATTCAGTACTTC | CASSMGQGKNIQYF
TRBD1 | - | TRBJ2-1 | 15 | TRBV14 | TGTGCCAGCAGCCGAACCGGGACAGCCGACTTGGAGCAGTTCTTC | CASSRTGTADLEQFF
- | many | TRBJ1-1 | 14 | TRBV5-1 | TGCGCCAGCAGCTTGATGGCCAGGGGCACTGAAGCTTTCTTT | CASSLMARGTEAFF
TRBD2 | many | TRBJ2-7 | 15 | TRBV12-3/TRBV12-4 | TGTGCCAGTGGGGCCCAGGGACTAGCCCGGGGGGAGCAGTACTTC | CASGAQGLARGEQYF
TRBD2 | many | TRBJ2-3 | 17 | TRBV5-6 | TGTGCCAGCAGCTCGTTTTGGGTTAGCGGGGGGGCGGATACGCAGTATTTT | CASSSFWVSGGADTQYF
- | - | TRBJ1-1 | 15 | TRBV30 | TGTGCCTGGAGTTTGTGGGGGTCCCGAAACACTGAAGCTTTCTTT | CAWSLWGSRNTEAFF
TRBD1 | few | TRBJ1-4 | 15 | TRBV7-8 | TGTGCCAGCAGCCCCCGGACAGGGTATCGGGAAAAACTGTTTTTT | CASSPRTGYREKLFF
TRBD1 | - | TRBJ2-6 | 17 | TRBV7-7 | TGTGCCAGCAGCGTCGGACAGGGGGCTCCTGGGGCCAACGTCCTGACTTTC | CASSVGQGAPGANVLTF
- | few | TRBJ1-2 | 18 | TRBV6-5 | TGTGCCAGCAGTTCGACGTCCCAAGCTTTCCGCCCTAACTATGGCTACACCTTC | CASSSTSQAFRPNYGYTF
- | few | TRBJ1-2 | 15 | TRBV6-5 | TGTGCCAGCAGTTGGCAGGGCGGACTAAACTATGGCTACACCTTC | CASSWQGGLNYGYTF
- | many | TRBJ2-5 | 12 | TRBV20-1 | TGCAGTGCAACCTGGACCCAGGAGACCCAGTACTTC | CSATWTQETQYF
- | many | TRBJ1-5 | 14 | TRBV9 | TGTGCCAGCAGCCCCGGCCCCGGGTCAGGCGCCCAGCATTTT | CASSPGPGSGAQHF
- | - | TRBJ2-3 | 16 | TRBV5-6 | TGTGCCAGCAGTTTTATAACGGGAATCGGCGAAGATACGCAGTATTTT | CASSFITGIGEDTQYF